One and the same sample provided the 19 T cell receptor beta chains below, sequenced in a study of cytomegalovirus exposure and HLA in healthy donors (dated by TCRdb to 2016 to 2017). The receptor library was made with the immunoSEQ multiplex PCR assay. The clones in this table, taken by TCRdb from immuneACCESS, are in-frame only. Not every clone is retained; where verified, under half of the shortfall comes from an unresolved V gene, and the cause of the rest is unknown. A total of 100,000 to 120,000 clones appear in this sample, about 92% of them only once. About 2% of the sample is in the top ten clones. Sequenced sample: PBMCs. The origin of the receptors is a woman between 18 and 29 years old in good health and CMV-seronegative.

The chain couples TRBV2 to TRBJ2-5, with TRBD2 identical over 12 bases. This CDR3 region has 15 residues. CDR1 SNHLY and CDR2 FYNNEI come from the germline V gene. After removal of 2 bases from V and 7 bases from J, the junction contained 5 bases not matched to a gene. The CDR3, as DNA: TGTGCCAGCAGTGAAAGGACTAGCGGGGCCCGGACCCAGTACTTC. It specifies CASSERTSGARTQYF. Full variable domain (rest looked up from reference TRBV2 and TRBJ2-5): EPEVTQTPSHQVTQMGQEVILRCVPISNHLYFYWYRQILGQKVEFLVSFYNNEISEKSEIFDDQFSVERPDGSNFTLKIRSTKLEDSAMYFCASSERTSGARTQYFGPGTRLLVL.

V usage is TRBV6-5 and J usage is TRBJ2-7, with D unclear. Trimming cost V 6 bases and J 3 bases, with 18 bases left between them. CDR1 is MNHEY and CDR2 is SVGAGI in the germline V gene. The CDR3 has 15 residues. CDR3 in amino acids: CASSSGYTPLYEQYF. The CDR3 DNA reads TGTGCCAGCAGCTCCGGGTACACCCCCCTCTACGAGCAGTACTTC.

V is TRBV28 and J is TRBJ1-5; D is possibly TRBD1 (5 bases). The CDR3 runs 16 residues. Germline CDR1 reads MDHEN; CDR2 reads SYDVKM. V was shortened by 3 bases and J by 4 bases, with 16 bases between the two germline ends. The CDR3 DNA reads as TGTGCCAGCAGTTTGTATGGTCTTCAGGGAAATCAGCCCCAGCATTTT. Translating gives CASSLYGLQGNQPQHF.

This CDR3 reads CASRTGANTGELFF. For the CDR3, the DNA is TGTGCCTCAAGGACAGGCGCGAACACCGGGGAGCTGTTTTTT. This rearrangement joins TRBV10-3 to TRBJ2-2, with 7 bases lining up with TRBD1. The CDR3 totals 14 residues. V shed 11 bases, J shed 0 bases, and the junction held 6 bases outside the gene matches. Per germline, CDR1 ENHRY and CDR2 SYGVKD.

The chain links TRBV7-2 to TRBJ1-2; D gene uncertain. V lost 5 bases and J 3 bases, leaving 7 bases between the germline ends. Germline V gene sequence: CDR1 SGHTA, CDR2 FQGNSA. The CDR3 is 12 amino acids. CDR3 nucleotides: TGTGCCAGCAGCCCGGGGTACTATGGCTACACCTTC. Translated, it gives CASSPGYYGYTF.

The chain carries TRBV4-2 and TRBJ2-7, with D perhaps matching TRBD2 (6 bases). This CDR3 has 14 residues. Per the germline V gene, CDR1 is LGHNA and CDR2 is YNFKEQ. V was shortened by 4 bases and J by 2 bases, with 12 bases between the two germline ends. The DNA for the CDR3 is TGTGCCAGCAGCCGAACGGAGGGCGCCTACGAGCAGTACTTC. It is translated as CASSRTEGAYEQYF.

This rearrangement joins TRBV15 to TRBJ1-2, with D possibly TRBD1 on 6 matching bases. CDR3 size: 13 residues. V was cut by 1 base and J by 4 bases, with 7 bases left in between. Germline CDR1 and CDR2: LNHNV and YYDKDF (reference sequence). In nucleotides, the CDR3 is TGTGCCACCAGCAGAGTGGGGGCCTATGGCTACACCTTC. Translating it yields CATSRVGAYGYTF.

The sample holds one count of this clone. The gene calls are TRBV5-4 and TRBJ2-3, with 9 bases lining up with TRBD2. This CDR3 is built from 15 residues. Germline CDR1 SGHNT, CDR2 YYREEE (reference sequence). Trimming removed 2 bases from V and 6 bases from J; junction bases left unmatched: 7. CDR3 sequence (DNA): TGTGCCAGCAGCTTCGCGGGCGGGGGGGAGGATACGCAGTATTTT. It codes for CASSFAGGGEDTQYF. The variable domain in full, with the rest retrieved from reference TRBV5-4 and TRBJ2-3, is ETGVTQSPTHLIKTRGQQVTLRCSSQSGHNTVSWYQQALGQGPQFIFQYYREEENGRGNFPPRFSGLQFPNYSSELNVNALELDDSALYLCASSFAGGGEDTQYFGPGTRLTVL.

This clone was seen just once. Here the CDR3 DNA reads TGCGCCAGCAGCCAAGTCGTAGACAATGAGCAGTTCTTC. Protein: CASSQVVDNEQFF. The chain recombines TRBV4-3 with TRBJ2-1; D is unclear. The germline V and J ends were trimmed by 1 base and 5 bases, with 6 bases remaining between them. The CDR3 has 13 amino acids. Germline V gene data show CDR1 as LGHNA and CDR2 as YSLEER.

This clone appeared once. The V call is TRBV9, the J call TRBJ2-3; 13 bases are shared with TRBD2. Trimming removed 3 bases from V and 4 bases from J; junction bases left unmatched: 11. Germline V lookup: CDR1 SGDLS, CDR2 YYNGEE. The CDR3 contains 18 residues. CDR3 DNA: TGTGCCAGCAGCGCGATTCGAACTAGCGGGAGGGGAGCAGATACGCAGTATTTT. It translates to CASSAIRTSGRGADTQYF.

Concerning this clone: The CDR3 carries no conserved terminal phenylalanine or tryptophan, so it likely arises from a read error. The limits of the CDR3 on the DNA are not certain, so only TCRdb's listed CDR3 is given. V and J are TRBV30 and TRBJ1-2; the D call in the table, TRBD1, was not verified against the DNA. The germline V gene has CDR1 GTSNPN and CDR2 SVGIG (reference sequence). The CDR3 contains 11 residues when both ends are counted. The CDR3 sequence: CAWSVPGQVHG.

The V gene is TRBV11-3, the J gene TRBJ1-1, with no clear D. In germline, CDR1 is SGHNT, CDR2 YENEEA. CDR3 length: 13 amino acids. Trimming left V 4 bases short and J 1 base short, with 7 bases between. CDR3 nucleotides: TGTGCCAGCAGCTCTACAGCGAACACTGAAGCTTTCTTT. Residues: CASSSTANTEAFF.

CDR3 region: CASSLFGEASYNEQFF. As DNA, the CDR3 is TGTGCCAGCAGCTTATTCGGGGAAGCCTCCTACAATGAGCAGTTCTTC. The chain links TRBV7-2 to TRBJ2-1; a possible D gene is TRBD2 (5 bases). The ends were cut back, 2 bases at V and 0 bases at J, with 11 bases in the middle. Germline lookup yields CDR1 SGHTA and CDR2 FQGNSA. This CDR3 is 16 amino acids long.

The chain employs TRBV6-4 and TRBJ2-3; D uncertain. Trimming took off 4 bases at V and 6 bases at J, with 11 bases between the two ends. This CDR3 has 13 residues. Germline V gene lookup returns CDR1 MRHNA and CDR2 SNTAGT. The CDR3 nucleotides are TGTGCCAGCAGTGGTGTTACCGGTGATACGCAGTATTTT. Translated, it gives CASSGVTGDTQYF.

The chain couples TRBV7-9 to TRBJ1-1; 8 bases line up with TRBD1. Trimming cost V 6 bases and J 0 bases; bases outside gene matches: 6. Germline CDR1 and CDR2: SEHNR and FQNEAQ (reference sequence). The CDR3 is 15 residues long. Here the CDR3 DNA reads TGTGCCAGCAGTAAAACAGGGGGGGTGAACACTGAAGCTTTCTTT. As protein: CASSKTGGVNTEAFF.

The V and J genes are TRBV7-9 and TRBJ2-3, with 8 bases identical to TRBD2. The CDR3 spans 15 residues. Germline lookup yields CDR1 SEHNR and CDR2 FQNEAQ (reference sequence). Unmatched junction bases numbered 4, after V lost 5 bases and J lost 0 bases. CDR3 sequence: CASSPRGVSTDTQYF. The CDR3 DNA reads as TGTGCCAGCAGCCCGCGGGGGGTTAGCACAGATACGCAGTATTTT.

The rearrangement uses TRBV6-5 and TRBJ2-5; possible D gene TRBD1, 5 bases. CDR1 is MNHEY and CDR2 is SVGAGI in the germline V gene. The CDR3 is 14 residues long. V was shortened by 6 bases and J by 4 bases, with 15 bases between the two germline ends. The CDR3 DNA reads as TGTGCCAGCAGGAGTACGGCCCAGGGAGAGACCCAGTACTTC. This sequence encodes CASRSTAQGETQYF.

This clone was found once. V gene TRBV18 combines with J gene TRBJ2-3; unclear D gene. V gave up 4 bases and J gave up 2 bases, with 4 bases separating them. This CDR3 region has 12 residues. Germline-derived CDR1 and CDR2 are KGHSH and LQKENI. The CDR3 protein is CASSLYTDTQYF. As DNA, the CDR3 is TGTGCCAGCTCACTGTACACAGATACGCAGTATTTT.

CDR3 residues: CASSQDAGANTGELFF. CDR3 sequence (DNA): TGTGCCAGCAGCCAAGATGCAGGTGCCAACACCGGGGAGCTGTTTTTT. The chain uses TRBV14 and TRBJ2-2; D unresolved. The germline CDR1 and CDR2 sequences are SGHDN and FVKESK. This CDR3 has 16 amino acids. V lost 0 bases, J lost 2 bases, and 10 bases lay in between. Supplemented by reference TRBV14 and TRBJ2-2, the full variable domain reads EAGVTQFPSHSVIEKGQTVTLRCDPISGHDNLYWYRRVMGKEIKFLLHFVKESKQDESGMPNNRFLAERTGGTYSTLKVQPAELEDSGVYFCASSQDAGANTGELFFGEGSRLTVL.